This TCR beta chain was recovered during a study of shared clonotypes between healthy human individuals. Splitting of each subset's genomic DNA was done evenly across several immunoSEQ plates. TCRdb keeps only in-frame clones here, not all; method: immunoSEQ multiplex PCR. Among more than 2,000,000 clones listed, 80% to 95% were seen once. Sequenced input: naive CD4+ T cells from PBMCs. Sample subset: CD45RA+ positively selected. The clonotype originates from a man aged 18 to 30 in good health. Some clones in this sample may be carry-over from other donors' samples.

CDR3 bases: TGTGCCAGCAGCTACCTAACAGGGGGGATATACAATGAGCAGTTCTTC. It yields the protein CASSYLTGGIYNEQFF. The V gene is TRBV5-6, the J gene TRBJ2-1; TRBD1 matches 8 bases. Per the germline V gene, CDR1 is SGHDT and CDR2 is YYEEEE. Germline trimming cut 3 bases from V and 4 bases from J; bases unmatched to any gene: 9. CDR3 length equals 16 residues.